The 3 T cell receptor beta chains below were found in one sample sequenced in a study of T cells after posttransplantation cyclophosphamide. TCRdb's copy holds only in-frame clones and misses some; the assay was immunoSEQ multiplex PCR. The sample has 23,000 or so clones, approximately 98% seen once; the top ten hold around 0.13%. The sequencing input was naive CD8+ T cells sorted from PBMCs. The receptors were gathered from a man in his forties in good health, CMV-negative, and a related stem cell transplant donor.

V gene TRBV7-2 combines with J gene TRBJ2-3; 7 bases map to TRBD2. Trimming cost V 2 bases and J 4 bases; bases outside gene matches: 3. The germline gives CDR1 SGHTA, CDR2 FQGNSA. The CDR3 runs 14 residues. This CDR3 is CASSLWTSADTQYF. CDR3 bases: TGTGCCAGCAGCTTATGGACTAGTGCAGATACGCAGTATTTT.

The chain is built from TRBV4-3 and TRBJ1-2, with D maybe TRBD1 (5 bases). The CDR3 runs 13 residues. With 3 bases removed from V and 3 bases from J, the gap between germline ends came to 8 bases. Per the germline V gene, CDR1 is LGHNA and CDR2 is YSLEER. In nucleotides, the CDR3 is TGCGCCAGCAGCCACAGGGCGGACTATGGCTACACCTTC. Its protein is CASSHRADYGYTF.

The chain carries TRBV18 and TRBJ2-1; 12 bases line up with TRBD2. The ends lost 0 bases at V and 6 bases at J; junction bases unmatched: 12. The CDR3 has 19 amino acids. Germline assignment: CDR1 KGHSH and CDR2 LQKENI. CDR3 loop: CASSPPQLDRLAGVNEQFF. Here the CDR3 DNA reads TGTGCCAGCTCACCACCACAACTGGATAGACTAGCGGGAGTCAATGAGCAGTTCTTC.